The text below deals with one T cell receptor (beta chain). An end of the junction does not agree with germline; a read error may underlie this. This sample is part of a study of T cell responses to AZD1222 COVID-19 vaccine. The CDR3 covers 14 residues. Germline V gives CDR1 SGHRS, CDR2 YFSETQ. Libraries were prepared by immunoSEQ multiplex PCR; TCRdb keeps only in-frame clonotypes and omits some of them. Seen here are about 100,000 clones, about 88% observed once, and the top ten hold 2.8%. The receptor's source is an adult in good health. The V gene is TRBV5-1, the J gene TRBJ1-2; TRBD1 matches 7 bases. The source material was peripheral blood, sampled on day 0 of AZD1222 vaccination. The CDR3 nucleotides read TGCGCCAGCAGTTTGGCAGGGGGATTGTATGGCTACACCTTC. It yields the protein CASSLAGGLYGYTF. Using reference TRBV5-1 and TRBJ1-2 for the parts outside the CDR3, the full variable domain is KAGVTQTPRYLIKTRGQQVTLSCSPISGHRSVSWYQQTPGQGLQFLFEYFSETQRNKGNFPGRFSGRQFSNSRSEMNVSTLELGDSALYLCASSLAGGLYGYTFGSGTRLTVV.